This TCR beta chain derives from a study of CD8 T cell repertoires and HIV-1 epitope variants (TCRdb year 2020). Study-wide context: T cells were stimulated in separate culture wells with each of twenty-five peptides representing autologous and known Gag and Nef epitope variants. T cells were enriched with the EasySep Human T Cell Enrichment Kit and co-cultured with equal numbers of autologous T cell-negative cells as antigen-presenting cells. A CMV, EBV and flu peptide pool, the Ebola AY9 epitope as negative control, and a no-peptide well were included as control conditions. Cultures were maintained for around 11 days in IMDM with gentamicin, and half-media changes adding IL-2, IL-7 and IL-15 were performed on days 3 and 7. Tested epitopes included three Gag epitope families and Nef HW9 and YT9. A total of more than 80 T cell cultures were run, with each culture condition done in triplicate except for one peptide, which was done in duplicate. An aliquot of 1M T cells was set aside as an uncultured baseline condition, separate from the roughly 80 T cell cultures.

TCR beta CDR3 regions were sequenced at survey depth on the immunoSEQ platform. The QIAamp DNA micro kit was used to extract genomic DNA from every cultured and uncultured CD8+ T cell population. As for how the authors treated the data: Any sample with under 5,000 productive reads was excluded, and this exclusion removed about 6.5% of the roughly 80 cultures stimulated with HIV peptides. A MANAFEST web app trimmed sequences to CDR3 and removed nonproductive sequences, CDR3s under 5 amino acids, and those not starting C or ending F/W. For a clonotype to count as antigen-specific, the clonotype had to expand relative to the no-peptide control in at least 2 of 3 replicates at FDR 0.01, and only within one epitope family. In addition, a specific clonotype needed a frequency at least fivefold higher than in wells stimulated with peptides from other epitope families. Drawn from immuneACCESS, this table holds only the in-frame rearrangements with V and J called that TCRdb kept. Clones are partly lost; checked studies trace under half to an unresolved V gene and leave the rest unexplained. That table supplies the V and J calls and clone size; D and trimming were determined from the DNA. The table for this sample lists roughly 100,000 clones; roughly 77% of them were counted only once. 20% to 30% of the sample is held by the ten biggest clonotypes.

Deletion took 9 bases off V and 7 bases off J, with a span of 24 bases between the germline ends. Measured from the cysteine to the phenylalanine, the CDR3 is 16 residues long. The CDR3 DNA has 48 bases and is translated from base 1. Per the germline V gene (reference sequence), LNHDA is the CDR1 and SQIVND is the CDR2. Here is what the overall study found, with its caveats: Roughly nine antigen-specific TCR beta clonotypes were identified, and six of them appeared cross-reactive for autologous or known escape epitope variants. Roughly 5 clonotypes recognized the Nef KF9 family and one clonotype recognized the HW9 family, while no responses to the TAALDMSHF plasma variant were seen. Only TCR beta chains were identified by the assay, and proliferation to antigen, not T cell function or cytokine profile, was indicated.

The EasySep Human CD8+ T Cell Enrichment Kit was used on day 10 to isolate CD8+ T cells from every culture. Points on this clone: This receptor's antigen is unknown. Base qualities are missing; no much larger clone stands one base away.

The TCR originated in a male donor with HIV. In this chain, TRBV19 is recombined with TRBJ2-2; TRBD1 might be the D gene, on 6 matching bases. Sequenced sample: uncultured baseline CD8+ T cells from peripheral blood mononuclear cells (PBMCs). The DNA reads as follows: TGTGCCAGCTGGGGGCAGGGAATTAGATACGACGGGGAGCTGTTTTTT. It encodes CASWGQGIRYDGELFF.